The entry below gives a single TCR beta chain sequence along with its context. The PCR had 60 Vbeta and 13 Jbeta primers. This table comes from immunoSEQ multiplex PCR, and its TCRdb copy is limited to in-frame clones, with some not included. Among around 67,000 clones listed, 80% to 90% were seen once. V gave up 5 bases and J gave up 4 bases; unmatched junction bases: 11. Germline CDR1 SGHVS, CDR2 FQNEAQ. CDR3 length: 17 residues. These data are taken from a study of cytomegalovirus exposure and HLA in healthy donors. The material sequenced was PBMCs. The TCR originated in a woman aged 30 to 39 in good health and CMV-seropositive. The rearrangement links TRBV7-8 to TRBJ2-7; 13 positions agree with TRBD2. The CDR3 DNA sequence: TGTGCCAGCAGCAAAAGGACTAGCGGGAGTAATAGGTACGAGCAGTACTTC. Its translation: CASSKRTSGSNRYEQYF.